This T cell receptor beta chain derives from a study of T-cell memory formation after mild COVID-19. The CDR3 is 14 amino acids. Germline V lookup: CDR1 SGHVS, CDR2 FQNEAQ. The V gene lost 4 bases and the J gene lost 7 bases, with 13 bases spanning the gap. From the 5' RACE reads, TCRdb called clonotypes with MiXCR, one entry per CDR3 protein. Of roughly 29,000 distinct CDR3 sequences listed, about 8% were seen once; the top ten hold 14%. This clonotype was counted at least ten times. Its antigen remains unidentified. Study findings and constraints: SARS-CoV-2 specificity was not confirmed for second-wave clones peaking on day 37.

Sequencing input: PBMCs or a T cell subset sorted from them (not recorded which). The genes are TRBV7-8 and TRBJ1-4, with D perhaps TRBD1 (6 bases). The clonotype comes from an adult woman who had mild COVID-19 (a few samples of this study predate the infection). Cell type and time point are not known. DNA of the CDR3: TGTGCCAGCAGCTCGGGCCTCAGGGGTGAAAAACTGTTTTTT. Protein product: CASSSGLRGEKLFF.